The present TCR beta chain was sequenced within a study of cytomegalovirus exposure and HLA in healthy donors. Study information: As an earlier analysis found, some 170 million T cells yielded about 120 million unique TCR beta sequences.

Study-level results: Previously analyzed data showed that most TCR beta V segments were productive at a frequency of about 87% or about 30%. Researchers counted around 150 TCR beta chains as cytomegalovirus-associated.

In regard to this clone: Its cognate antigen is unknown.

Primers for the PCR totalled 60 Vbeta and 13 Jbeta. How the authors handled the data: In a later analysis, of around 83 million unique beta chains, around 11 million appeared in at least two donors. Libraries were prepared by immunoSEQ multiplex PCR; TCRdb keeps only in-frame clonotypes and omits some of them. That table is the source of V, J and clone size, and D and trimming were worked out from the DNA. This sample has some 150,000 clones; around 77% occur once, and the top ten carry approximately 1.3%. Sequencing used PBMCs. The source of this sequence is a man aged 55 to 70 in good health and CMV-seronegative.

The chain's CDR3 is CASSSGTLLDEQFF. The CDR3 DNA reads as TGTGCCAGCAGTTCCGGGACTCTGCTAGATGAGCAGTTCTTC. The chain recombines TRBV11-3 with TRBJ2-1; D may be TRBD2 (6 bases). Trimming took off 6 bases at V and 8 bases at J, with 17 bases between the two ends. This CDR3 region has 14 residues. From germline, CDR1 is SGHNT and CDR2 YENEEA.